This TCR beta chain came from a study of T cell responses to AZD1222 COVID-19 vaccine. Repertoires were generated with immunoSEQ multiplex PCR, while TCRdb's copy carries only in-frame clones and drops some. This table holds 78,000 or so clones, around 80% found once. Points from the study as a whole: Donors were mostly white British, more females; clonal diversity possibly underestimated.

The CDR3 loop spans 16 amino acids. V was trimmed by 1 base and J by 0 bases, leaving 9 bases between them. The germline CDR1 and CDR2 sequences are KGHDR and SFDVKD. In the case of this clone: Antigen: not known.

The rearrangement uses TRBV24-1 and TRBJ2-1; D is ambiguous. The clonotype comes from an adult who received the AZD1222 COVID-19 vaccine. This material consisted of peripheral blood, taken 28 days after the second AZD1222 dose. The CDR3 protein is CATSDFRASSYNEQFF. The CDR3 DNA is TGTGCCACCAGTGATTTTAGGGCGAGCTCCTACAATGAGCAGTTCTTC.